This T cell receptor beta chain came from a study of blood T cells in healthy people across ages. General study points: Measured against age, TCR beta diversity per million T cells decreased in a roughly linear manner. From one million sequenced T cells, diversity estimates were lower bounds.

PCR was performed a second time for roughly 7 to 11 cycles using a sample-barcoded 5' primer and a J-beta primer mix. TCRdb re-called the 5' RACE reads through MiXCR, storing one row per CDR3 protein. The table includes hundreds of thousands of distinct CDR3 sequences, 24% detected once. Collection of 8.5 to 10 milliliters of peripheral blood was performed for each donor. After removal of 7 bases from V and 3 bases from J, the junction contained 8 bases not matched to a gene. Germline values: CDR1 MGHRA, CDR2 YSYEKL. The CDR3 totals 15 residues. This clonotype has more than one count but fewer than ten. What it binds is unknown. These data were also filed under a second study, of T cells of mothers and their children.

This rearrangement joins TRBV4-1 to TRBJ2-2; 7 bases fit TRBD1. The receptor was derived from a boy younger than 18 in good health. Sequenced input: blood. CDR3 region: CASTETRGYTGELFF. The CDR3 DNA is TGCGCCAGCACCGAAACCAGGGGGTACACCGGGGAGCTGTTTTTT.